A selection of T cell receptor beta chains follows, all from one sample in a study of identical twins. TCRdb analysed the 5' RACE reads with MiXCR anew, one entry per CDR3 protein. The data show just under 650,000 distinct CDR3 sequences, roughly 7.1% seen once. The sample was also reused in another study, on yellow fever vaccine responses in identical twins.

Input material: PBMCs. The receptors derive from a woman younger than 35 in good health. The conserved cysteine and the conserved F or W are not part of the CDR3 here.

v_call cdr3_aa
TRBV7-9 ASSLEVWGSTYEQY
TRBV12-3/TRBV12-4 ASSSGGGARDTQY
TRBV2 ASSEDPLEQF
TRBV10-3 AISGQETYGYT
TRBV15 ATSRPSGVSYEQY
TRBV10-3 AISESGRSSGNTIY
TRBV7-9 ASSLWQESTDTQY
TRBV24-1 ATSDPNRKSYNEQF
TRBV12-3/TRBV12-4 ASSFSEQPQH
TRBV4-1 ASSQGGTGVGKTGELF
TRBV28 ASSPTGPSDTQY
TRBV28 ASSSVVAGEWETQY
TRBV4-1 ASSRRKAGDVETQY